This T cell receptor beta chain was sequenced during a study of monozygotic twins with inflammatory bowel disease. General study points: TCRbeta inverse Simpson diversity was decreased in IBD patients versus healthy co-twins. T cell subtypes were not distinguishable in this analysis.

Notes on this clonotype: The target antigen is unknown.

The CDR3 is made up of 19 amino acids. Germline V lookup: CDR1 SGHAT, CDR2 FQNNGV. Each sample's cDNA came from eight separate reactions. TCRdb re-called the 5' RACE reads and catalogs CDR3 proteins one per entry, DNA excluded. The sample totals over 110,000 distinct CDR3 sequences. The clonotype comes from a human donor with ulcerative colitis or Crohn's disease, or a healthy co-twin of an affected twin (not recorded which). Sample: blood. This chain links TRBV11-2 with TRBJ2-2; with no DNA, the TCRdb D assignment of TRBD1 cannot be verified. The CDR3 protein is CASRRTGTGVLGVTGELFF.